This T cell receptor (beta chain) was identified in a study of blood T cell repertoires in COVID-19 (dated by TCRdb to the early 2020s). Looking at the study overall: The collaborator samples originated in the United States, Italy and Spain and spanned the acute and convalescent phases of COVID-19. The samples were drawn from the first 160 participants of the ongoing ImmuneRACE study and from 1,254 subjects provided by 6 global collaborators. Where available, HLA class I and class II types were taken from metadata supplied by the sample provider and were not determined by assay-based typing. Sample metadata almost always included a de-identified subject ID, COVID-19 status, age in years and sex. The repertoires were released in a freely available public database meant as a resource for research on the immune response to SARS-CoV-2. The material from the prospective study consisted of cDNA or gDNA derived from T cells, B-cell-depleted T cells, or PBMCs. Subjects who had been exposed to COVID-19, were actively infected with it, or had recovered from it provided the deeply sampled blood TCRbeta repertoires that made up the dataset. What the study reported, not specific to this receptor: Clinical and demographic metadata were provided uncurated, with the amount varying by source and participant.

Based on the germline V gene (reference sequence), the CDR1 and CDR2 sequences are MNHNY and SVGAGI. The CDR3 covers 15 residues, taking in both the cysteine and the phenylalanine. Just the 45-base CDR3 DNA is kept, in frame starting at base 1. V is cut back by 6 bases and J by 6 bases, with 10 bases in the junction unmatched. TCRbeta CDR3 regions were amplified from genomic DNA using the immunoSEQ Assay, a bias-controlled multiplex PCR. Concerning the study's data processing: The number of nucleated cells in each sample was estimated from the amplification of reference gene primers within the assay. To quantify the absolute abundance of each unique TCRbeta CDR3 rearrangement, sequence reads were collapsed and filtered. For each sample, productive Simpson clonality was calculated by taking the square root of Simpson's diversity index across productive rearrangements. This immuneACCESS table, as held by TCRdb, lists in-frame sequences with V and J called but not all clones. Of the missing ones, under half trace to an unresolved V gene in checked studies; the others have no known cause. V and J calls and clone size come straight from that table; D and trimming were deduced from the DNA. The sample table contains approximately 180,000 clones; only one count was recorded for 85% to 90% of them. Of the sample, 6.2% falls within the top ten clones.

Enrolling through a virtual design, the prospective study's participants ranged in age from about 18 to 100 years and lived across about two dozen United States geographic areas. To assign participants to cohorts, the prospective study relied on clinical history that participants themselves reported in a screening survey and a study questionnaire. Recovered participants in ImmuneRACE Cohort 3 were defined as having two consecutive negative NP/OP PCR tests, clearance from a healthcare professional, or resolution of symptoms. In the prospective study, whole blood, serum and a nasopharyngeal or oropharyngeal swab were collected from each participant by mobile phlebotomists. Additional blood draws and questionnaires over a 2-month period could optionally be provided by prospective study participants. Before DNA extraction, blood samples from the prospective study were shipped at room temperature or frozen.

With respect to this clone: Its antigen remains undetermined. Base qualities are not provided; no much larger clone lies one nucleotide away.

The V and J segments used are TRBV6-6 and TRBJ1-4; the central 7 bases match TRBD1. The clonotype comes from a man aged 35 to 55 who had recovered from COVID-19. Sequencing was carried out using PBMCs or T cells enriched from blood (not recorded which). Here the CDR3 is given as CASSQQGTRDEKLFF. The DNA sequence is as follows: TGTGCCAGCAGCCAACAGGGGACGAGGGATGAAAAACTGTTTTTT.